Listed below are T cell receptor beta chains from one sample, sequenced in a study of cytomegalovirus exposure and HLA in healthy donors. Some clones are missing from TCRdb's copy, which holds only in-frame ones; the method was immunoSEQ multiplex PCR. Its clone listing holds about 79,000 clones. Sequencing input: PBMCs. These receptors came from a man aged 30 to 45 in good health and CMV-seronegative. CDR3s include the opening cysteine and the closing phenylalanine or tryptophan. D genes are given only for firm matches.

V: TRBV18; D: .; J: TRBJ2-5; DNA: TGTGCCAGCTCACCCGAGAGGACATTGTACCAAGAGACCCAGTACTTC; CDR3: CASSPERTLYQETQYF
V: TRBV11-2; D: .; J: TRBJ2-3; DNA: TGTGCCAGCACCCTGTCTCATACGCAGTATTTT; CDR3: CASTLSHTQYF
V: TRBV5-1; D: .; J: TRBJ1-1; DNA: TGCGCCAGCAGCTTGGAACATAACACTGAAGCTTTCTTT; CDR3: CASSLEHNTEAFF
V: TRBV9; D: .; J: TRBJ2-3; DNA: TGTGCCAGCAGCGTAAATCGGGGAGATACGCAGTATTTT; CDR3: CASSVNRGDTQYF
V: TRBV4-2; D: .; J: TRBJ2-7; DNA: TGTGCCAGCAGCCAACCCGAGACAGGAGCCTACGAGCAGTACTTC; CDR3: CASSQPETGAYEQYF
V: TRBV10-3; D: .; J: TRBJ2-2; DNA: TGTGCCATCAGTGAAGAAGGGACGGGAGCCGGGGAGCTGTTTTTT; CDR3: CAISEEGTGAGELFF
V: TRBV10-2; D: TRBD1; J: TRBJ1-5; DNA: TGCGCCAGCAGTGACAGGGGGTCTCAGCCCCAGCATTTT; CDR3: CASSDRGSQPQHF
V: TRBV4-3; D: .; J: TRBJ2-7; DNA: TGCGCCAGCAGCCAAGATCTTCCCTTCGGTCCTGTATCCTGCGAGCAGTACTTC; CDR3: CASSQDLPFGPVSCEQYF
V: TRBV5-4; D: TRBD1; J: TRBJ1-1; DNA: TGTGCCAGCAGCTTGGCAGGGGGGTGGGACACTGAAGCTTTCTTT; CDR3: CASSLAGGWDTEAFF
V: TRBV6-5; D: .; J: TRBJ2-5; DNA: TGTGCCAGTAGCCTGGCAGGGGTACAAGAGACCCAGTACTTC; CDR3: CASSLAGVQETQYF
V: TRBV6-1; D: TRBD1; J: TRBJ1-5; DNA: TGTGCCAGCAGGGTCGGGACAGGGGTTCAGCCCCAGCATTTT; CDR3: CASRVGTGVQPQHF
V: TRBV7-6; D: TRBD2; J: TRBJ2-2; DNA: TGTGCCAGCAGCTTTAGCGGGAGTAACGGGGAGCTGTTTTTT; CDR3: CASSFSGSNGELFF
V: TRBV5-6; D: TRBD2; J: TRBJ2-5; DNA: TGTGCCAGCAGCTCCGGGACTAGCGGACAAGAGACCCAGTACTTC; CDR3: CASSSGTSGQETQYF
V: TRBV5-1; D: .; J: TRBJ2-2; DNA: TGCGCCAGCGTCGACGGGACTTTTGGCACCGGGGAGCTGTTTTTT; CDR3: CASVDGTFGTGELFF
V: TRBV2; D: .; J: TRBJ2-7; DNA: TGTGCCAGCAGTGAGCAGGGTAGGGGCTACGAGCAGTACTTC; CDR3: CASSEQGRGYEQYF
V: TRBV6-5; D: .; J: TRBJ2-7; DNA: TGTGCCAGCAGTTACTCTGGACTTGGACGCGAGCAGTACTTC; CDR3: CASSYSGLGREQYF
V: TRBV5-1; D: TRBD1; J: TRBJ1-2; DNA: TGCGCCAGCAGCTTGGAGCCGACAGGGGTGGTTGGCTACACCTTC; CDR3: CASSLEPTGVVGYTF
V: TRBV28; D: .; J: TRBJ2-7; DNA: TGTGCCAGCAGTTTTAGCGGCCGGGGCGACGAGCAGTACTTC; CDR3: CASSFSGRGDEQYF
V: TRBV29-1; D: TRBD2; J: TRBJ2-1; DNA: TGCAGCGGATCGGGAGGGTTTTCCTACAATGAGCAGTTCTTC; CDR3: CSGSGGFSYNEQFF
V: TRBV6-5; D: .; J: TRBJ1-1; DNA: TGTGCCAGCAGTACACAGAGGAACACTGAAGCTTTCTTT; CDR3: CASSTQRNTEAFF
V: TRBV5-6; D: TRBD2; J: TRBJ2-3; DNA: TGTGCCAGCAGCCACCCTTGGGGGGGAGATACGCAGTATTTT; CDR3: CASSHPWGGDTQYF
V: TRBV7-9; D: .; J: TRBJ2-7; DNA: TGTGCCAGCAGCTTAGGGGGCCAATACGAGCAGTACTTC; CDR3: CASSLGGQYEQYF
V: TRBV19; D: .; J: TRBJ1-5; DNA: TGTGCCAGTAGTCAGGACAGTAGCAATCAGCCCCAGCATTTT; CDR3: CASSQDSSNQPQHF
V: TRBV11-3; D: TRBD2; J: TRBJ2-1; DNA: TGTGCCAGCAGCTCGACTAGCGGATTATACAATGAGCAGTTCTTC; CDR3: CASSSTSGLYNEQFF
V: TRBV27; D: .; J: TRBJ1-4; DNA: TGTGCCAGCAGTTTCAGGGGCCATCCTAATGAAAAACTGTTTTTT; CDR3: CASSFRGHPNEKLFF
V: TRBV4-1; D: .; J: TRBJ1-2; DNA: TGCGCCAGCAGTTTAGAGGCCAGGGGCCTTGTAGGCTACACCTTC; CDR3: CASSLEARGLVGYTF
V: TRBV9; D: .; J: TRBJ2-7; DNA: TGTGCCAGCACGGAGGCCAAAAGGTACGAGCAGTACTTC; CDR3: CASTEAKRYEQYF
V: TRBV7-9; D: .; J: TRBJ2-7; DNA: TGTGCCAGCAGCCTCGCGTGGGGGGCCTACGAGCAGTACTTC; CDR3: CASSLAWGAYEQYF
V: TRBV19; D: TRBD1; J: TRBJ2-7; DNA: TGTGCCAGTAGTTTGGGACAGGGGGTCGAGCAGTACTTC; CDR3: CASSLGQGVEQYF
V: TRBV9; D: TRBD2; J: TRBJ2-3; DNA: TGTGCCAGCAGCGACGCCGCCGGGACTAGCGGGCGTACGCAGTATTTT; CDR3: CASSDAAGTSGRTQYF
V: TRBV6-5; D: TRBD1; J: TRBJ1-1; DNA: TGTGCCAGCAAAAATACAAGACAGGGCGAAGCTTTCTTT; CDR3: CASKNTRQGEAFF
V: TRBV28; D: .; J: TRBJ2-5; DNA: TGTGCCAGCAGTTTGGTACAGCAAGAGACCCAGTACTTC; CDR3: CASSLVQQETQYF
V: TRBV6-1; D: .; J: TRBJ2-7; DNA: TGTGCCAGCAGTGAATACACAGGAACCTACGAGCAGTACTTC; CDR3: CASSEYTGTYEQYF